This T cell receptor beta chain was identified during a study of control samples from healthy donors and cancer patients. The V gene's germline CDR1 is SGHKS and CDR2 YYEKEE (reference sequence). V gave up 4 bases and J gave up 3 bases, with 16 bases separating them. CDR3 length: 15 residues. Data came from immunoSEQ multiplex PCR; TCRdb stores just in-frame clones and leaves some out. Of roughly 90,000 clones detected, 90% to 95% appear once; the ten largest clones hold around 1.4%. The V and J genes are TRBV5-5 and TRBJ2-5; D not certain. This clonotype originated in a young woman in good health. The sample comprised blood. CDR3 in amino acids: CASSGKELWEETQYF. The CDR3 DNA is TGTGCCAGCAGCGGTAAGGAATTATGGGAAGAGACCCAGTACTTC.